A single sample is the source of the 27 T cell receptor beta chains below, sequenced in a study of beta chain features in type 1 diabetes. Sequenced material consisted of expressed TCRB transcripts (all of the isolated RNA was reverse transcribed). Repertoires were generated with immunoSEQ multiplex PCR, while TCRdb's copy carries only in-frame clones and drops some. The table has roughly 450,000 clones, about 10% seen once. Sequenced material: naive CD4+ T cells from blood. All receptors come from a woman between 18 and 29 years old in good health.

The V gene is TRBV7-8, the J gene TRBJ1-1; the D is unclear. The germline CDR1 and CDR2 sequences are SGHVS and FQNEAQ. V was cut by 1 base and J by 0 bases, with 12 bases left in between. The length of the CDR3 is 16 residues. CDR3 coding DNA: TGTGCCAGCAGCTTAGTAGCTGGTCGGATGAACACTGAAGCTTTCTTT. Translated: CASSLVAGRMNTEAFF.

This chain links TRBV25-1 with TRBJ2-1; 8 nucleotides match TRBD1. In germline, CDR1 is MGHDK, CDR2 SYGVNS. The CDR3 runs to 14 residues. Trimming took 3 bases from V and 6 from J; bases not matched to a gene: 4. CDR3 nucleotide sequence: TGTGCCAGCAGTGATACAGGGGGGTTCAATGAGCAGTTCTTC. Amino acid sequence: CASSDTGGFNEQFF.

This clone was found a few times. The chain carries TRBV5-4 and TRBJ2-3; D ambiguous. CDR1 SGHNT and CDR2 YYREEE come from the germline V gene (reference sequence). There are 12 residues in the CDR3. V gave up 2 bases and J gave up 5 bases, with 6 bases separating them. CDR3 protein: CASSLRGDTQYF. In DNA form, the CDR3 reads TGTGCCAGCAGCTTAAGAGGAGATACGCAGTATTTT.

There are a few counts of this clone. This rearrangement joins TRBV5-1 to TRBJ2-1; 10 bases fit TRBD1. The junction had 1 base not matched to a gene; V was cut back by 5 bases and J by 2 bases. The CDR3 is made up of 14 amino acids. CDR1 is SGHRS and CDR2 is YFSETQ in the germline V gene. CDR3 nucleotide sequence: TGCGCCAGCAGGACAGGGGGCGCCTACAATGAGCAGTTCTTC. It encodes CASRTGGAYNEQFF.

The chain couples TRBV18 to TRBJ2-3, with D possibly matching TRBD2 (6 bases). Germline CDR1 and CDR2: KGHSH and LQKENI. V was shortened by 6 bases and J by 9 bases, with 16 bases between the two germline ends. This CDR3 is built from 13 residues. For the CDR3, the DNA is TGTGCCAGCTCCACGGAGGGAGCAGGAACGCAGTATTTT. Translated, it gives CASSTEGAGTQYF.

The sample holds a few counts of this clone. The chain has TRBV4-2 and TRBJ2-7, with 8 bases that match TRBD2. After removal of 3 bases from V and 3 bases from J, the junction contained 13 bases not matched to a gene. CDR1 is LGHNA, CDR2 YNFKEQ, per germline. The CDR3 runs 17 residues. The CDR3, as DNA: TGTGCCAGCAGCCAGCAGGGTGGTAGCGGGACCTACTACGAGCAGTACTTC. Translating gives CASSQQGGSGTYYEQYF.

The CDR3: CASSYSTGTTELFF. The CDR3 nucleotides read TGTGCCAGCAGTTACTCGACAGGGACGACGGAGCTGTTTTTT. The chain carries TRBV6-6 and TRBJ2-2, with 7 bases matching TRBD1. The germline CDR1 and CDR2 sequences are MNHNY and SVGAGI (reference sequence). The CDR3 runs to 14 residues. Trimming at V came to 0 bases and at J to 10 bases, leaving 5 bases not matched to a gene.

The chain joins TRBV14 to TRBJ1-4; D possibly corresponds to TRBD1 (5 bases). The CDR3 has 16 residues. Trimming took 4 bases from V and 10 from J, leaving 22 bases between them. Germline V gives CDR1 SGHDN, CDR2 FVKESK. CDR3 protein: CASSLEIGTGVRKLFF. CDR3 sequence (DNA): TGTGCCAGCAGCCTTGAGATCGGGACTGGCGTTAGAAAACTGTTTTTT.

This clone showed up just a few times. The chain carries TRBV7-2 and TRBJ2-1; 10 bases align to TRBD2. This CDR3 is 14 amino acids long. Germline loops: CDR1 SGHTA, CDR2 FQGNSA. The ends lost 5 bases at V and 5 bases at J; junction bases unmatched: 3. Here the CDR3 DNA reads TGTGCCAGCAGCACTAGCGGGGCCGACAATGAGCAGTTCTTC. Its protein product is CASSTSGADNEQFF.

This clone was counted once. The chain uses TRBV25-1 and TRBJ2-1; no firm D call. This CDR3 contains 12 residues. The ends were cut back, 3 bases at V and 10 bases at J, with 10 bases in the middle. Looked up from germline, CDR1 is MGHDK and CDR2 is SYGVNS. The CDR3 here is CASSDRVPEQFF. The CDR3 DNA follows: TGTGCCAGCAGTGATCGGGTTCCCGAGCAGTTCTTC.

The V gene is TRBV12-2, the J gene TRBJ2-1; TRBD1 was called by the table and not checked on the DNA. TRBV12-2 corresponds to a pseudogene. This CDR3 spans 17 amino acids. CDR3 sequence reads: CASRLPRQDLAYNEQFF. CDR3 DNA: TGTGCAAGTCGCTTACCTAGACAGGATCTCGCCTACAATGAGCAGTTCTTC.

V and J are TRBV7-9 and TRBJ2-1, with TRBD1 matching over 9 bases. The V gene's germline CDR1 is SEHNR and CDR2 FQNEAQ (reference sequence). The V and J ends lost 0 bases and 5 bases, in that order; junction bases with no gene match: 8. The CDR3 consists of 17 residues. The CDR3 sequence: CASSLASGTGFNNEQFF. Here the CDR3 DNA reads TGTGCCAGCAGCTTAGCGTCCGGGACAGGGTTCAACAATGAGCAGTTCTTC.

The V call is TRBV7-9, the J call TRBJ2-3; D remains unclear. Germline values: CDR1 SEHNR, CDR2 FQNEAQ (reference sequence). CDR3 size: 13 residues. Trimming pared 6 bases from V and 0 bases from J, leaving 7 bases between. As DNA, the CDR3 is TGTGCCAGCAGTGCCGCCAGCACAGATACGCAGTATTTT. Translation gives CASSAASTDTQYF.

CDR3 in amino acids: CASSFDRAPSYGYTF. The CDR3 nucleotides are TGTGCCAGCAGCTTTGACAGGGCACCCTCCTATGGCTACACCTTC. The chain links TRBV7-8 to TRBJ1-2; TRBD1 matches at 7 bases. CDR1 SGHVS and CDR2 FQNEAQ come from the germline V gene. This CDR3 has 15 residues. With V trimmed by 3 bases and J by 4 bases, 8 bases remained unmatched.

This clone turned up a few times. The chain recombines TRBV6-7 with TRBJ1-5, with 7 bases aligning to TRBD1. TRBV6-7 is an ORF, with its function uncertain. Trimming at V came to 2 bases and at J to 1 base, leaving 8 bases not matched to a gene. This CDR3 spans 17 amino acids. CDR3: CASSYRQGGRSNQPQHF. CDR3 DNA: TGTGCCAGCAGTTACAGGCAGGGGGGTAGAAGCAATCAGCCCCAGCATTTT.

A few counts support this clone. The chain joins TRBV7-8 to TRBJ2-3, with D uncertain. The CDR3 contains 14 residues. Germline V gene data show CDR1 as SGHVS and CDR2 as FQNEAQ. V was pared by 3 bases and J by 4 bases, with 11 bases between. Here the CDR3 reads CASSFQESSDTQYF. The CDR3 DNA is TGTGCCAGCAGCTTCCAGGAAAGCTCAGATACGCAGTATTTT.

The chain links TRBV7-2 to TRBJ2-5; D is undetermined. The V end lost 3 bases, the J end lost 5 bases, and 7 bases lay between the germline ends. The CDR3 length is 12 residues. CDR1 is SGHTA and CDR2 is FQGNSA in the germline V gene. CDR3 coding DNA: TGTGCCAGCAGCTTCGCTCAGGAGACCCAGTACTTC. Protein sequence: CASSFAQETQYF.

The chain uses TRBV19 and TRBJ2-3, with D uncertain. Germline V lookup: CDR1 LNHDA, CDR2 SQIVND (reference sequence). There are 14 residues in the CDR3. The V gene lost 3 bases and the J gene lost 5 bases, with 12 bases spanning the gap. The CDR3: CASSIRRRRDTQYF. The CDR3 coding sequence is TGTGCCAGTAGTATTAGAAGGCGGAGAGATACGCAGTATTTT.

The genes are TRBV4-3 and TRBJ1-1; a weak D match, TRBD1 (6 bases). Per the germline V gene, CDR1 is LGHNA and CDR2 is YSLEER. The CDR3 has 18 amino acids. V was trimmed by 0 bases and J by 3 bases, leaving 20 bases between them. The CDR3 protein is CASSQDLALGQFHTEAFF. DNA of the CDR3: TGCGCCAGCAGCCAAGATTTGGCATTAGGACAGTTTCACACTGAAGCTTTCTTT.

The chain uses TRBV27 and TRBJ2-7; 10 bases align to TRBD1. Trimming at V came to 5 bases and at J to 0 bases, leaving 10 bases not matched to a gene. CDR1 and CDR2 from the germline V gene are MNHEY and SMNVEV (reference sequence). CDR3 size: 17 residues. The CDR3 bases are TGTGCCAGCAGTAACAGACAGGGGGCTGGGGGCTCCTACGAGCAGTACTTC. Its protein is CASSNRQGAGGSYEQYF.

CDR3 amino acids: CASQTGSNTGELFF. CDR3 nucleotide sequence: TGTGCCAGCCAGACAGGTTCGAACACCGGGGAGCTGTTTTTT. This chain joins TRBV6-6 and TRBJ2-2, with TRBD1 as a possible D gene (6 bases). Germline-derived CDR1 and CDR2 are MNHNY and SVGAGI (reference sequence). The CDR3 is made up of 14 amino acids. With 8 bases removed from V and 0 bases from J, the gap between germline ends came to 10 bases.

The rearrangement joins TRBV7-6 to TRBJ2-7, with TRBD1 as a possible D gene (8 bases). The V end was cut by 5 bases, the J end by 7 bases, with 27 bases between. This CDR3 spans 17 amino acids. Per the germline V gene, CDR1 is SGHVS and CDR2 is FNYEAQ. The CDR3 is CASSPSGGTGARGEQYF. The CDR3 DNA reads TGTGCCAGCAGCCCTTCCGGGGGGACAGGTGCCCGAGGGGAGCAGTACTTC. Full variable domain (rest looked up from reference TRBV7-6 and TRBJ2-7): GAGVSQSPRYKVTKRGQDVALRCDPISGHVSLYWYRQALGQGPEFLTYFNYEAQQDKSGLPNDRFSAERPEGSISTLTIQRTEQRDSAMYRCASSPSGGTGARGEQYFGPGTRLTVT.

The chain links TRBV12-5 to TRBJ2-3, with 8 bases fitting TRBD1. V was clipped by 0 bases and J by 5 bases; unmatched bases: 7. This CDR3 is built from 16 residues. Germline-derived CDR1 and CDR2 are LGHNT and FRNRAP. CDR3 DNA: TGTGCTAGTGGTTTGGTACTGGGACAGGTACGAGATACGCAGTATTTT. Translating it yields CASGLVLGQVRDTQYF. The whole variable domain, remainder taken from reference TRBV12-5 and TRBJ2-3, is DARVTQTPRHKVTEMGQEVTMRCQPILGHNTVFWYRQTMMQGLELLAYFRNRAPLDDSGMPKDRFSAEMPDATLATLKIQPSEPRDSAVYFCASGLVLGQVRDTQYFGPGTRLTVL.

This clone was found a few times. The genes are TRBV7-2 and TRBJ2-5, with a weak D call TRBD1 (6 bases). Deletions cut 2 bases from V and 5 bases from J, with 12 bases between. The CDR3 runs to 14 residues. The V gene's germline CDR1 is SGHTA and CDR2 FQGNSA. The CDR3 DNA reads TGTGCCAGCAGCTTATACAGGGTAGGGGAGACCCAGTACTTC. Encoded protein: CASSLYRVGETQYF.

This clone has at least ten counts. This chain joins TRBV7-9 and TRBJ2-6; no clear D gene. This CDR3 contains 15 residues. From germline, CDR1 is SEHNR and CDR2 FQNEAQ (reference sequence). V lost 6 bases and J lost 2, with 11 bases in between. The CDR3: CASRNEEAGANVLTF. The DNA of the CDR3 is TGTGCCAGCAGGAATGAGGAAGCTGGGGCCAACGTCCTGACTTTC. The full variable domain, its missing parts supplied by reference TRBV7-9 and TRBJ2-6, is DTGVSQNPRHKITKRGQNVTFRCDPISEHNRLYWYRQTLGQGPEFLTYFQNEAQLEKSRLLSDRFSAERPKGSFSTLEIQRTEQGDSAMYLCASRNEEAGANVLTFGAGSRLTVL.

This clone was observed a few times. The rearrangement joins TRBV28 to TRBJ1-1, with D possibly matching TRBD1 (5 bases). CDR1 and CDR2 (germline): MDHEN, SYDVKM. This CDR3 comprises 13 residues. V dropped 5 bases and J dropped 11 bases, with 18 bases sitting between them. The CDR3 DNA follows: TGTGCCAGCAGTAATCACCTACAGGTCTCTGCTTTCTTT. It encodes CASSNHLQVSAFF.

The rearrangement links TRBV29-1 to TRBJ2-5; D is unclear. Trimming left V 6 bases short and J 3 bases short, with 11 bases between. Germline CDR1 is SQVTM and CDR2 is ANQGSEA. The CDR3 spans 12 residues. CDR3 DNA: TGCAGCGTGCAAAACCTGAAAGAGACCCAGTACTTC. Translating gives CSVQNLKETQYF.